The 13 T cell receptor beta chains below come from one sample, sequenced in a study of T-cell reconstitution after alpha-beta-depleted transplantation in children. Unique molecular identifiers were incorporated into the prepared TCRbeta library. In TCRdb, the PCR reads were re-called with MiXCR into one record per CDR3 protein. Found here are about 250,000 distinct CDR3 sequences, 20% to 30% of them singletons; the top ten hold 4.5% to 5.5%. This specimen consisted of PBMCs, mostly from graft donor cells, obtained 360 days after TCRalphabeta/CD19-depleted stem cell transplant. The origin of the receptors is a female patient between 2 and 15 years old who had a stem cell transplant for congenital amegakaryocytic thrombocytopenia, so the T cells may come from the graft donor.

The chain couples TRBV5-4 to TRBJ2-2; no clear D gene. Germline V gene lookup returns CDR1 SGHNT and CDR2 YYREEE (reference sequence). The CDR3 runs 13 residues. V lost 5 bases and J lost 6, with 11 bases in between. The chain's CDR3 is CASSLVGPGELFF. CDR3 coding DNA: TGTGCCAGCAGTTTAGTTGGGCCCGGGGAGCTGTTTTTT. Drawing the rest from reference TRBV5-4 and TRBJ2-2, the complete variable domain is ETGVTQSPTHLIKTRGQQVTLRCSSQSGHNTVSWYQQALGQGPQFIFQYYREEENGRGNFPPRFSGLQFPNYSSELNVNALELDDSALYLCASSLVGPGELFFGEGSRLTVL.

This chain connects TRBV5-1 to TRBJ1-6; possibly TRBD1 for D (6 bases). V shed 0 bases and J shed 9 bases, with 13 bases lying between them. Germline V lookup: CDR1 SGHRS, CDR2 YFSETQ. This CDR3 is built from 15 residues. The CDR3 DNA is TGCGCCAGCAGCTTGGAAACAGGGTTTGGTTCACCCCTCCACTTT. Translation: CASSLETGFGSPLHF.

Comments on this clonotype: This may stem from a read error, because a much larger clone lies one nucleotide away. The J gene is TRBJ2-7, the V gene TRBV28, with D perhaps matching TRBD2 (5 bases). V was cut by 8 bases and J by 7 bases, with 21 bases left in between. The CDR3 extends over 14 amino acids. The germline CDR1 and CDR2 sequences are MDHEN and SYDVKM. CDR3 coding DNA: TGTGCCAGCGGCGAAACCGGACTCCCGTCAGAGCAGTACGTC. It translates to CASGETGLPSEQYV.

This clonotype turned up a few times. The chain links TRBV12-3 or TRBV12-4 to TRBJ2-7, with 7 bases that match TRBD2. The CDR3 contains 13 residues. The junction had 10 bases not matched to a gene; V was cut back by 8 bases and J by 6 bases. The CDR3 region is CASALAGVTEQYF. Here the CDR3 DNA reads TGTGCCAGCGCCCTGGCGGGGGTAACCGAGCAGTACTTC.

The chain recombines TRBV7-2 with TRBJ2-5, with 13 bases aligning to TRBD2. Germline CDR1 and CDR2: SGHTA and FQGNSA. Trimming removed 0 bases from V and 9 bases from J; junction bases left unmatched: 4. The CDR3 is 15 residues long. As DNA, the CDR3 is TGTGCCAGCAGCTTAGCGACTAGCGGGAGGTTTTCCCAGTACTTC. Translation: CASSLATSGRFSQYF.

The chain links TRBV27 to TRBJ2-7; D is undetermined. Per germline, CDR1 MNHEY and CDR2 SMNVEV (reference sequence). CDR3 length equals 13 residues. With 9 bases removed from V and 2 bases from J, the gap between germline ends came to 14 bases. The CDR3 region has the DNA TGTGCCAGACTTCGGGCCGCCACCTACGAGCAGTACTTC. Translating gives CARLRAATYEQYF.

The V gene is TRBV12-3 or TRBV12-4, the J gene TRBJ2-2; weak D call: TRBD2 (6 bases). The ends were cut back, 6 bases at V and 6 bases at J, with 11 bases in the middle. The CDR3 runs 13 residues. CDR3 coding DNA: TGTGCCAGCAGACCTCCGGGGGCCGGGGAGCTGTTTTTT. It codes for CASRPPGAGELFF.

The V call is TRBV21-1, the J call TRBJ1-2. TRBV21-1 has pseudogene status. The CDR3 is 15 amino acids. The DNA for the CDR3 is TGTGCCAGCAGCAAAGTGCTAGGTCCATCCTATGGCTACACCTTC. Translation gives CASSKVLGPSYGYTF.

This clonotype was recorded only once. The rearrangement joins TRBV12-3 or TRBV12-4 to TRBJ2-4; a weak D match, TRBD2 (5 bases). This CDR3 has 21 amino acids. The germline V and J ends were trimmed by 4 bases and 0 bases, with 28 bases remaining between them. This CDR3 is CASSSTLHGPAVSLAKNIQYF. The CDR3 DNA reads TGTGCCAGCAGTTCAACGTTGCACGGGCCAGCGGTGTCGCTAGCCAAAAACATTCAGTACTTC.

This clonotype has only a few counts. The CDR3 coding sequence is TGCAGTGCGCAACCAAAGCTGACCTTTGAAACCTGGGATCAGCCCCAGCATTTT. As protein: CSAQPKLTFETWDQPQHF. The gene calls are TRBV20-1 and TRBJ1-5; the D is unclear. Germline V gives CDR1 DFQATT, CDR2 SNEGSKA (reference sequence). Trimming stripped 6 bases from V and 5 bases from J, with 29 bases between. CDR3 length: 18 amino acids.

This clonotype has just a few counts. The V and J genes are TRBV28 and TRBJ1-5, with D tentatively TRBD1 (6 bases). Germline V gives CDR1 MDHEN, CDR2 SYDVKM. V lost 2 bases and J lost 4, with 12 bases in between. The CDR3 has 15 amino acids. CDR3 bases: TGTGCCAGCAGTTTAGGCGGGACAAGAAATCAGCCCCAGCATTTT. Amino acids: CASSLGGTRNQPQHF.

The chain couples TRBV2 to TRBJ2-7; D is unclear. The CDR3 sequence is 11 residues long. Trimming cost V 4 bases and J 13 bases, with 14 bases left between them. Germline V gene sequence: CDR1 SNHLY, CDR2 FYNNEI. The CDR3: CASSALDSSYF. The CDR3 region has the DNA TGTGCCAGCAGTGCACTTGACTCCAGCTACTTC.

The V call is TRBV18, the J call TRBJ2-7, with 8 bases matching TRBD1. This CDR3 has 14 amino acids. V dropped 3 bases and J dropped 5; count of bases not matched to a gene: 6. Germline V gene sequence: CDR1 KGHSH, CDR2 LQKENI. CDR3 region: CASSPPTGDNEQYF. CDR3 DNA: TGTGCCAGCTCACCGCCGACAGGGGACAACGAGCAGTACTTC.